A selection of T cell receptor beta chains follows, all from one sample in a study of blood T cell repertoires in COVID-19. TCRdb's copy holds only in-frame clones and misses some; the assay was immunoSEQ multiplex PCR. This table holds about 270,000 clones, around nine tenths found once. The source material was peripheral blood. These receptor sequences come from a man aged 35 to 55 with active or convalescent COVID-19. CDR3s include the opening cysteine and the closing phenylalanine or tryptophan. D genes are given only for firm matches. Clone size, where shown, is once, few, many, or a class for clones that have expanded.

>TRBV14|-|-|TRBJ1-1
CASSQYEGNTEAFF
TGTGCCAGCAGCCAATATGAGGGGAACACTGAAGCTTTCTTT
>TRBV6-5|-|TRBD1|TRBJ1-3
CASKIQGSYTIYF
TGTGCCAGCAAGATACAGGGGTCGTACACCATATATTTT
>TRBV27|-|-|TRBJ2-5
CASTRGRGAQTQYF
TGTGCCAGCACCCGAGGGAGGGGGGCTCAGACCCAGTACTTC
>TRBV5-1|once|TRBD1|TRBJ1-5
CASSILPRGQETWSNQPQHF
TGCGCCAGCAGCATACTTCCTAGGGGACAGGAGACATGGAGCAATCAGCCCCAGCATTTT
>TRBV6-5|-|-|TRBJ2-7
CASSYSGSYEQYF
TGTGCCAGCAGTTACTCGGGGAGCTACGAGCAGTACTTC
>TRBV30|-|-|TRBJ2-7
CAWSAGMHYEQYF
TGTGCCTGGAGTGCCGGGATGCACTACGAGCAGTACTTC
>TRBV7-9|-|-|TRBJ2-7
CASSLAGGPVYEQYF
TGTGCCAGCAGCTTAGCGGGGGGGCCGGTTTACGAGCAGTACTTC
>TRBV5-6|-|TRBD2|TRBJ2-1
CASSFRGSGLAYEQFF
TGTGCCAGCAGCTTTCGTGGGTCCGGACTAGCGTATGAGCAGTTCTTC
>TRBV7-3|-|TRBD2|TRBJ2-1
CASSLIGTSGTGEQFF
TGTGCCAGCAGCTTAATAGGGACTAGCGGGACCGGTGAGCAGTTCTTC
>TRBV24-1|-|TRBD2|TRBJ2-3
CATSTGLAGADTQYF
TGTGCCACCAGTACGGGACTAGCGGGGGCAGATACGCAGTATTTT
>TRBV7-3|once|TRBD2|TRBJ2-2
CASSSPSGKNTGELFF
TGTGCCAGCAGCTCTCCTAGCGGGAAAAACACCGGGGAGCTGTTTTTT
>TRBV7-3|-|TRBD1|TRBJ2-2
CASSTDRAAGELFF
TGTGCCAGCAGCACGGACAGGGCAGCAGGGGAGCTGTTTTTT
>TRBV6-5|-|-|TRBJ1-3
CASSRGGGDTIYF
TGTGCCAGCAGTAGGGGAGGAGGAGACACCATATATTTT
>TRBV25-1|-|TRBD1|TRBJ1-2
CASSRYQGDGYTF
TGTGCCAGCAGTAGATATCAGGGGGACGGCTACACCTTC
>TRBV13|-|-|TRBJ2-3
CASSFQVSTDTQYF
TGTGCCAGCAGCTTCCAGGTTTCGACAGATACGCAGTATTTT
>TRBV24-1|-|TRBD1|TRBJ2-3
CATSDLYQGAGTDTQYF
TGTGCCACCAGTGATCTCTATCAGGGGGCTGGGACAGATACGCAGTATTTT
>TRBV11-3|-|-|TRBJ2-7
CASSYGHGGSYEQYF
TGTGCCAGCAGCTACGGACACGGGGGTTCCTACGAGCAGTACTTC
>TRBV10-3|-|-|TRBJ1-1
CAITDQRIAGNTEAFF
TGTGCCATCACTGACCAAAGGATTGCAGGGAACACTGAAGCTTTCTTT
>TRBV14|-|-|TRBJ1-4
CASSHAGTSVATNEKLFF
TGTGCCAGCAGTCACGCCGGGACTTCAGTTGCAACTAATGAAAAACTGTTTTTT